This is a list of T cell receptor beta chains from one sample in a study of blood T cell repertoires in COVID-19. Data came from immunoSEQ multiplex PCR; TCRdb stores just in-frame clones and leaves some out. The repertoire holds a few hundred thousand clones, with roughly 90% as singletons. Sample: peripheral blood. The source of these receptors is a young woman with COVID-19, enrolled during active disease. The CDR3 runs from the conserved cysteine through the conserved F or W. Each record gives: J gene, clone size, D gene, V gene, CDR3 DNA, CDR3 protein. D genes are given only for firm matches. A row's size may be missing; if present it is once, few, many or a size class.

TRBJ1-1	NA	TRBD1	TRBV27	TGTGCCAGCTCTAAGACAGGGCCCACTGAAGCTTTCTTT	CASSKTGPTEAFF
TRBJ2-3	NA	NA	TRBV29-1	TGCAGCGTTGAACGGGGGAAACGAGATACGCAGTATTTT	CSVERGKRDTQYF
TRBJ2-2	NA	NA	TRBV4-1	TGCGCCAGCAGCCTCCCGGCGGTGGGTTGGGTGAACACCGGGGAGCTGTTTTTT	CASSLPAVGWVNTGELFF
TRBJ2-1	few	NA	TRBV11-3	TGTGCCAGCAGCTTCGAACGTCCCCCGTTCGGTGAGCAGTTCTTC	CASSFERPPFGEQFF
TRBJ1-2	NA	NA	TRBV29-1	TGCAGCGTTGGATGGGCTCTCTCGACCTCCCGCTCGTATGGCTACACCTTC	CSVGWALSTSRSYGYTF
TRBJ1-6	NA	NA	TRBV9	TGTGCCAGCAGCTCAGGACAGTTTAATTCACCCCTCCACTTT	CASSSGQFNSPLHF
TRBJ2-7	NA	TRBD1	TRBV2	TGTGCCAGCAGTCCCGGGACAGGGTGGGTCGAGCAGTACTTC	CASSPGTGWVEQYF
TRBJ1-3	NA	NA	TRBV5-8	TGTGCCAGCAGCCCTCGGGGTGGAAACACCATATATTTT	CASSPRGGNTIYF
TRBJ1-2	NA	NA	TRBV4-1	TGCGCCAGCAGCCAAGTGGAGGGTAGTGGATATGGCTACACCTTC	CASSQVEGSGYGYTF
TRBJ2-5	NA	NA	TRBV2	TGTGCCAGCAGTGAAGCGGGGGACTCATGGGGGACCCAGTACTTC	CASSEAGDSWGTQYF
TRBJ2-7	NA	NA	TRBV18	TGTGCCAGCTCACCAGGGCCCCAACTAGCCCAGCAGTACTTC	CASSPGPQLAQQYF
TRBJ1-4	NA	NA	TRBV7-2	TGTGCCAGCAGCTTAAACAGTGAAAAACTGTTTTTT	CASSLNSEKLFF
TRBJ2-5	NA	NA	TRBV2	TGTGCCAGCAGTATATCCGTAGAGACCCAGTACTTC	CASSISVETQYF
TRBJ2-7	NA	TRBD1	TRBV9	TGTGCCAGCAGCGCAGGGGGAGTCTCCTACGAGCAGTACTTC	CASSAGGVSYEQYF
TRBJ2-7	once	TRBD1	TRBV10-2	TGCGCCCAGCCAGGGGGCGCCGGGGAGCAGTACTTC	CAQPGGAGEQYF
TRBJ2-2	once	TRBD1	TRBV10-3	TGTGCCATCAGTCGGGACAGGGACACCGGGGAGCTGTTTTTT	CAISRDRDTGELFF
TRBJ1-3	NA	NA	TRBV28	TGTGCCAGCCATCAGGGCAGTGCGGCTGGAAACACCATATATTTT	CASHQGSAAGNTIYF
TRBJ1-1	NA	TRBD1	TRBV5-4	TGTGCCAGCAGCCCGGACAGGGGGGGGAACACTGAAGCTTTCTTT	CASSPDRGGNTEAFF
TRBJ2-4	NA	NA	TRBV7-8	TGTGCCAGCAGCTTAGCTCGCGGGGGCCCAGCCAAAAACATTCAGTACTTC	CASSLARGGPAKNIQYF
TRBJ1-1	NA	NA	TRBV3-1/TRBV3-2	TGTGCCAGCAGGGGGCTCGGCACTGAAGCTTTCTTT	CASRGLGTEAFF
TRBJ1-6	few	NA	TRBV6-5	TGTGCCAGCATCTCGGGACACATCCATTCACCCCTCCACTTT	CASISGHIHSPLHF
TRBJ1-1	NA	NA	TRBV2	TGTGCCAGCAGTGAGTCGCCAGGAACTGAAGCTTTCTTT	CASSESPGTEAFF
TRBJ2-1	NA	NA	TRBV6-6	TGTGCCACCCAGCCTGCGGGTTACAATGAGCAGTTCTTC	CATQPAGYNEQFF
TRBJ2-1	once	TRBD2	TRBV4-1	TGCGCCAGCAGCCAAGTAGACCTCGGACTAGCGTACAATGAGCAGTTCTTC	CASSQVDLGLAYNEQFF
TRBJ1-5	NA	NA	TRBV6-1	TGTGCCAGCAGTGAAGGAGACACCAATCAGCCCCAGCATTTT	CASSEGDTNQPQHF
TRBJ2-1	NA	NA	TRBV28	TGTGCCAGCAGTTTATATCGGGGGGCTCCCGGCGATGAGCAGTTCTTC	CASSLYRGAPGDEQFF
TRBJ1-1	NA	NA	TRBV6-5	TGTGCCAGCAGTTACTCGATCTGGGGGCGCGAAGCTTTCTTT	CASSYSIWGREAFF
TRBJ2-5	NA	NA	TRBV5-1	TGCGCCAGCAGCTTGGCGGAGCGACAAGAGACCCAGTACTTC	CASSLAERQETQYF
TRBJ2-7	NA	TRBD1	TRBV28	TGTGCCAGCAGTTCCCCCCGGGACAGGGTTTTTATCTTCGAGCAGTACTTC	CASSSPRDRVFIFEQYF
TRBJ2-7	NA	NA	TRBV6-5	TGTGCCAGCAGTTATCTAACCAGGGCCCACGAGCAGTACTTC	CASSYLTRAHEQYF
TRBJ2-2	NA	NA	TRBV18	TGTGCCAGCTCACCGTCTAGGAACACCGGGGAGCTGTTTTTT	CASSPSRNTGELFF
TRBJ2-1	NA	TRBD2	TRBV28	TGTGCCAGCAGTTTAGCCAGCGGGAGGGGGTCCTACAATGAGCAGTTCTTC	CASSLASGRGSYNEQFF
TRBJ1-3	few	NA	TRBV10-3	TGTGCCATCAGTGAGGTCCCCGCTAGGGGCTCTGGAAACACCATATATTTT	CAISEVPARGSGNTIYF
TRBJ1-5	NA	NA	TRBV5-8	TGTGCCAGCAAAGGGGGGGGCGTTGGTCAGCCCCAGCATTTT	CASKGGGVGQPQHF
TRBJ2-3	NA	NA	TRBV29-1	TGCAGCGTTGAAAGGTGGGAGCTCACAGATACGCAGTATTTT	CSVERWELTDTQYF
TRBJ2-6	NA	NA	TRBV7-9	TGTGCCAGCAGCTGGAGGGACAGCCTCTCTGGGGCCAACGTCCTGACTTTC	CASSWRDSLSGANVLTF
TRBJ1-2	NA	TRBD1	TRBV4-1	TGCGCCAGCAGCCAAGATACAGGGGGCTATGGCTACACCTTC	CASSQDTGGYGYTF
TRBJ2-5	once	NA	TRBV5-4	TGTGCCAGCAGCTTGGCCGAAGGTTCAGGGGAGACCCAGTACTTC	CASSLAEGSGETQYF
TRBJ2-2	NA	NA	TRBV9	TGTGCCAGCAGCTTTAGCTGGGAGGCGGGGAACACCGGGGAGCTGTTTTTT	CASSFSWEAGNTGELFF
TRBJ1-2	NA	TRBD1	TRBV20-1	TGCAGTGCCAGTAGACAGGGCAGAGGCTATGGCTACACCTTC	CSASRQGRGYGYTF
TRBJ2-3	NA	NA	TRBV5-1	TGCGCCAGCAGCTTCAGATATAGCACAGATACGCAGTATTTT	CASSFRYSTDTQYF
TRBJ2-2	NA	NA	TRBV6-6	TGTGCCAGCAGTCCCCGGGCAGGGGCCGGGGAGCTGTTTTTT	CASSPRAGAGELFF
TRBJ1-4	NA	NA	TRBV4-1	TGCGCCAGCAGCCAGGGATGGGACACCCCTGAAAAACTGTTTTTT	CASSQGWDTPEKLFF
TRBJ2-7	many	TRBD1	TRBV5-1	TGCGCCAGCAGCGGCCGGGACAGGGGATACGAGCAGTACTTC	CASSGRDRGYEQYF
TRBJ1-5	NA	NA	TRBV11-2	TGTGCCAGCAGCTCGGGGGAGTACAATCAGCCCCAGCATTTT	CASSSGEYNQPQHF
TRBJ2-7	NA	NA	TRBV30	TGTGCCTGGAGTGTACCCCGGGGGACGACGAACGAGCAGTACTTC	CAWSVPRGTTNEQYF
TRBJ1-4	NA	NA	TRBV28	TGTGCCACCTCGGGGGTACGTGAAAAACTGTTTTTT	CATSGVREKLFF
TRBJ2-1	NA	NA	TRBV19	TGTGCCAGTAACCCCCCGGGAGTGTGGCGGAATGAGCAGTTCTTC	CASNPPGVWRNEQFF
TRBJ2-7	NA	TRBD2	TRBV5-8	TGTGCCAGCAGCGCCTTACTAGCGGGGGTGTTGGAGCAGTACTTC	CASSALLAGVLEQYF
TRBJ1-1	NA	NA	TRBV6-6	TGTGCCAGCAGTGGGAAGGAGGGGTATGCTTTCTTT	CASSGKEGYAFF
TRBJ2-7	NA	TRBD2	TRBV6-2/TRBV6-3	TGTGCCAGCAGTATGACTAGCGGGAGAGGGGGCGAGCAGTACTTC	CASSMTSGRGGEQYF
TRBJ2-5	NA	NA	TRBV5-1	TGCGCCAGCAGCTTGGTACCCGAGGGTTATGCAGAGACCCAGTACTTC	CASSLVPEGYAETQYF
TRBJ1-1	NA	NA	TRBV6-5	TGTGCCAGCAGTAATCAGGGGTTCACTGAAGCTTTCTTT	CASSNQGFTEAFF